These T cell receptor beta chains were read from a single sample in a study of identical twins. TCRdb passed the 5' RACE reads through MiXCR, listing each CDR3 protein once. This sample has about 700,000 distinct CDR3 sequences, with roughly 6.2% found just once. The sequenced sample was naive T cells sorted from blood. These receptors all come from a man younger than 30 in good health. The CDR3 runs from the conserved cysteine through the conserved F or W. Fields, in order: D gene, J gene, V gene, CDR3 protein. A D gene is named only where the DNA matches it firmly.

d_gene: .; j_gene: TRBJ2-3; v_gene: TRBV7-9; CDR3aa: CASSFPTIRTDTQYF
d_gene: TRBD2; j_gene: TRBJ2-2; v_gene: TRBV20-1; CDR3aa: CSARRLAGGSRELFF
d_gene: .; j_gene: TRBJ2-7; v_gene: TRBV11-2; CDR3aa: CASSPLKDSSPLDEQYF
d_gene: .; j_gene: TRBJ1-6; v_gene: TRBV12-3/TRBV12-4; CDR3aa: CASSLGASPLHF
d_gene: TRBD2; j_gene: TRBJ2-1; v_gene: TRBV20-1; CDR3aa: CSAPQSASGVYNEQFF
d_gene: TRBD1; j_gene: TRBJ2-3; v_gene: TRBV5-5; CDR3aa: CASSLATGSIGTDTQYF
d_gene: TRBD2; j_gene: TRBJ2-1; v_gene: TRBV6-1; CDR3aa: CASSPQTSGRGFNEQFF
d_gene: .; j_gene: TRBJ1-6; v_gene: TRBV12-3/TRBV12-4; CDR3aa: CASSLARRSPLHF
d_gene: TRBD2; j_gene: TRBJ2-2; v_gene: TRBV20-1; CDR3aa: CSLQRDSGGELFF
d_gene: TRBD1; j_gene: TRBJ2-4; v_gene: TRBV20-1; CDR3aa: CSARDSRTGNLAKNIQYF
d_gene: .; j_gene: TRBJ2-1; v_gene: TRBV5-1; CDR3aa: CASSRDRPVDEQFF
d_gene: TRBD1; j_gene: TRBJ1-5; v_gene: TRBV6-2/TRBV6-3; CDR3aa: CASRDRDKGLNSPQHF
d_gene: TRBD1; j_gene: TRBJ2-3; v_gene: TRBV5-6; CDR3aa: CASSTGQGRTDTQYF
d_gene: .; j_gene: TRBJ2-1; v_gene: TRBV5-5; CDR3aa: CASSLGSMNEQFF
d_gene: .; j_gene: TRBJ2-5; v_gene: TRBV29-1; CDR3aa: CSGDTGRYQETQYF
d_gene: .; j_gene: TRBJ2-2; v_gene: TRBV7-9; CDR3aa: CASSLRPVDTGELFF
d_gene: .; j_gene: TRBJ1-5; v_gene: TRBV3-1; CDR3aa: CASSQGTDNQPQHF
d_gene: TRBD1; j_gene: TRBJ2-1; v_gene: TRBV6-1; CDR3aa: CASRGSGTASYNEQFF
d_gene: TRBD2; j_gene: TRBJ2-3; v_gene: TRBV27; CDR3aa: CASSLLLGEGSTDTQYF
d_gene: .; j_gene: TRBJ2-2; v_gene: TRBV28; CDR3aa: CASGGRPSNTGELFF
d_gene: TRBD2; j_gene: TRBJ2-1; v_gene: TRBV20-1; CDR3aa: CSARDTETSGRPNEQFF
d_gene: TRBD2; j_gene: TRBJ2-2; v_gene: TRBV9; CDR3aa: CASSGGTSGSAGELFF
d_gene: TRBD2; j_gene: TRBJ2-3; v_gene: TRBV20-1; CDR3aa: CSAGMYSGRADTQYF
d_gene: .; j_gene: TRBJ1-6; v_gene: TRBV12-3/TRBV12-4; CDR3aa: CASRRRDKNSPLHF
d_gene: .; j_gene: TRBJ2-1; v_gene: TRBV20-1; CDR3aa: CSAAGLLAYYNEQFF
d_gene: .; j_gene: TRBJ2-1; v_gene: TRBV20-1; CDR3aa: CSAAPHGVAAYNEQFF
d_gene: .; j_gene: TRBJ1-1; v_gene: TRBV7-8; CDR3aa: CASSPERRSTEAFF
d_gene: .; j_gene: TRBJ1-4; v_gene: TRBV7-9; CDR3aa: CASTWALADGEKLFF
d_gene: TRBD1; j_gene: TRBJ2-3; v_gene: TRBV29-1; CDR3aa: CSVELNRGTDTQYF
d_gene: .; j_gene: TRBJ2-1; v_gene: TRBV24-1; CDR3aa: CATSDRIASSSYNEQFF
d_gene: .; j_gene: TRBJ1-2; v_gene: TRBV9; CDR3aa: CASSVGVVGYGYTF
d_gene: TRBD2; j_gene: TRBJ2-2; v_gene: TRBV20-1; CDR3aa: CSARAPAGSGPNTGELFF